These 30 T cell receptor beta chains were sequenced from one sample in a study of CD8 T cells in ankylosing spondylitis. TCRdb used MiXCR to reprocess the 5' RACE reads, holding one entry per CDR3 protein. Of 350,000 to 450,000 distinct CDR3 sequences in the sample, approximately 20% were seen once. Sequencing input: blood, either unsorted or a sorted T cell fraction (not recorded which). Receptor source: a male donor with ankylosing spondylitis or in good health (not recorded which).

The V call is TRBV6-5, the J call TRBJ2-1; 7 bases align to TRBD2. Losses at the gene ends were 3 bases for V and 5 bases for J; bases not matched to a gene: 1. The CDR3 loop spans 13 amino acids. Germline CDR1 is MNHEY and CDR2 is SVGAGI. CDR3 DNA: TGTGCCAGCAGTTATGCGGGGGACAATGAGCAGTTCTTC. Its translation: CASSYAGDNEQFF.

This clonotype was seen only a few times. J is TRBJ2-7 and V is TRBV15, with unresolved D. The CDR3 is 14 residues long. Germline CDR1 LNHNV, CDR2 YYDKDF (reference sequence). V dropped 1 base and J dropped 3 bases, with 10 bases sitting between them. The CDR3 sequence is CATSRGVLGYEQYF. CDR3 sequence (DNA): TGTGCCACCAGCAGAGGGGTTTTGGGCTACGAGCAGTACTTC.

This clonotype has a count of ten or more. This rearrangement joins TRBV12-3 or TRBV12-4 to TRBJ2-1, with D unresolved. The CDR3 sequence is 11 residues long. Deletions cut 2 bases from V and 5 bases from J, with 1 base between. The CDR3 reads CASSLNNEQFF. The CDR3 DNA sequence: TGTGCCAGCAGTTTAAACAATGAGCAGTTCTTC.

This clonotype was seen ten or more times. V and J are TRBV10-1 and TRBJ2-2; 8 nucleotides agree with TRBD1. Trimming took 8 bases from V and 1 from J; bases not matched to a gene: 3. CDR1 WNHNN and CDR2 SYGVQD come from the germline V gene (reference sequence). The CDR3 runs to 14 residues. CDR3 sequence (DNA): TGCGCCAGCTCCGGGACAGGGAACACCGGGGAGCTGTTTTTT. This gives the protein CASSGTGNTGELFF.

The rearrangement joins TRBV6-1 to TRBJ2-3, with D perhaps matching TRBD1 (5 bases). Trimming took off 7 bases at V and 0 bases at J, with 14 bases between the two ends. The germline CDR1 and CDR2 sequences are MNHNS and SASEGT. The CDR3 runs to 15 residues. Written as DNA, the CDR3 is TGTGCCAGCACTGTGACAGCGACTAGCACAGATACGCAGTATTTT. Its translation is CASTVTATSTDTQYF.

This chain links TRBV12-3 or TRBV12-4 with TRBJ2-7; possible D gene TRBD1, 6 bases. This CDR3 has 13 amino acids. V lost 6 bases and J lost 2, with 11 bases in between. The CDR3 bases are TGTGCCAGCAGCAGGGGCACTACCTACGAGCAGTACTTC. Translating it yields CASSRGTTYEQYF.

The chain combines TRBV7-9 with TRBJ2-7, with D hard to call. The CDR3 is 13 amino acids. V lost 4 bases to trimming and J lost 0 bases, with 7 bases between them. The germline CDR1 and CDR2 sequences are SEHNR and FQNEAQ (reference sequence). CDR3 amino acids: CASSSPSSYEQYF. CDR3 nucleotides: TGTGCCAGCAGCTCCCCAAGCTCCTACGAGCAGTACTTC.

The chain uses TRBV10-3 and TRBJ2-3; 7 bases are shared with TRBD1. Trimming cost V 6 bases and J 4 bases; bases outside gene matches: 10. CDR3 size: 15 residues. CDR1 is ENHRY and CDR2 is SYGVKD in the germline V gene. In nucleotides, the CDR3 is TGTGCCATCAGCGAAGACAGGGTAGTTGCAGATACGCAGTATTTT. This codes for CAISEDRVVADTQYF.

The chain recombines TRBV7-2 with TRBJ2-7; the D call may be TRBD1 or TRBD2 (6 bases each). Germline CDR1 and CDR2: SGHTA and FQGNSA. The CDR3 extends over 14 amino acids. V was clipped by 4 bases and J by 3 bases, with 13 bases between them. CDR3 nucleotide sequence: TGTGCCAGCAGCTGGGGGGACACCCTCTACGAGCAGTACTTC. This codes for CASSWGDTLYEQYF.

This sequence joins TRBV6-4 and TRBJ2-1; TRBD2 is a possible D gene (5 bases). This CDR3 has 15 residues. Germline lookup yields CDR1 MRHNA and CDR2 SNTAGT. V was pared by 0 bases and J by 2 bases, with 8 bases between. The CDR3 DNA reads as TGTGCCAGCAGTGACTCCCCCGGGGCCTACAATGAGCAGTTCTTC. Translation gives CASSDSPGAYNEQFF.

This clonotype has just one count. The chain couples TRBV5-1 to TRBJ1-1; D might be TRBD1 (5 bases). The germline V gene encodes CDR1 SGHRS and CDR2 YFSETQ. Trimming shortened V by 6 bases and J by 3 bases, and 12 bases separated the two germline ends. This CDR3 contains 13 residues. DNA of the CDR3: TGCGCCAGCACCCCGACAGACTACACTGAAGCTTTCTTT. Protein sequence: CASTPTDYTEAFF.

There are a few counts of this clonotype. V usage is TRBV28 and J usage is TRBJ2-3, with no clear D. Trimming stripped 3 bases from V and 6 bases from J, with 10 bases between. Germline V gene data show CDR1 as MDHEN and CDR2 as SYDVKM. The CDR3 has 13 residues. The CDR3 spells CASSFRTPDTQYF. The CDR3 region has the DNA TGTGCCAGCAGTTTCAGGACCCCGGATACGCAGTATTTT.

The rearrangement links TRBV11-2 to TRBJ2-5, with D possibly being TRBD2 (6 bases). This CDR3 has 15 residues. Deletions cut 2 bases from V and 1 base from J, with 11 bases between. Germline V CDR1 and CDR2: SGHAT, FQNNGV. CDR3 sequence (DNA): TGTGCCAGCAGCTTATTTGGAGGGTTCCAAGAGACCCAGTACTTC. Translation gives CASSLFGGFQETQYF.

This clonotype was counted between two and nine times. The J gene is TRBJ2-5, the V gene TRBV7-9; possibly TRBD2 for D (5 bases). The V end lost 5 bases, the J end lost 2 bases, and 12 bases lay between the germline ends. Germline CDR1 SEHNR, CDR2 FQNEAQ (reference sequence). The CDR3 contains 14 residues. The CDR3 DNA sequence: TGTGCCAGCAGCCCTACCGAGGGTCAAGAGACCCAGTACTTC. It codes for CASSPTEGQETQYF.

The gene calls are TRBV4-2 and TRBJ2-7; 10 bases agree with TRBD2. The CDR3 is 15 amino acids. Per the germline V gene, CDR1 is LGHNA and CDR2 is YNFKEQ. V lost 1 base, J lost 3 bases, and 3 bases stayed unmatched. CDR3 DNA sequence: TGTGCCAGCAGCCAAGTGGCTAGCGGGGGCTACGAGCAGTACTTC. Protein sequence: CASSQVASGGYEQYF.

This clonotype was counted between two and nine times. The chain has TRBV7-9 and TRBJ2-7; D tentatively fits TRBD1 or TRBD2 (5 bases each). V lost 5 bases to trimming and J lost 4 bases, with 18 bases between them. CDR1 is SEHNR, CDR2 FQNEAQ, per germline (reference sequence). This CDR3 is 15 amino acids long. Here the CDR3 reads CASSPGLGPLYEQYF. CDR3 nucleotide sequence: TGTGCCAGCAGCCCCGGACTGGGGCCCCTATACGAGCAGTACTTC.

This chain joins TRBV12-3 or TRBV12-4 and TRBJ2-1, with unresolved D. CDR3 length equals 13 residues. Trimming took 5 bases from V and 8 from J, leaving 13 bases between them. The CDR3 coding sequence is TGTGCCAGCAGTCCCCGCGACCTCGATGAGCAGTTCTTC. Encoded protein: CASSPRDLDEQFF.

This clonotype was found a few times. The DNA of the CDR3 is TGTGCCAGCAGCCCCTCCCGCGGGGGGTTGATCACAGATACGCAGTATTTT. Residues: CASSPSRGGLITDTQYF. This sequence joins TRBV7-3 and TRBJ2-3; the match to TRBD2 covers 8 bases. The CDR3 totals 17 residues. From germline, CDR1 is SGHTA and CDR2 FQGTGA. The junction had 12 bases not matched to a gene; V was cut back by 5 bases and J by 2 bases.

The J gene is TRBJ2-5, the V gene TRBV3-1; 12 nucleotides align to TRBD1. V lost 0 bases and J lost 7; bases outside the gene matches: 9. Germline V gene data show CDR1 as LGHDT and CDR2 as YNNKEL (reference sequence). This CDR3 region has 17 residues. In nucleotides, the CDR3 is TGTGCCAGCAGCCAAGATAGTTTGGGACAGGGGGCAGGGACCCAGTACTTC. Amino acid sequence: CASSQDSLGQGAGTQYF.

V usage is TRBV12-3 or TRBV12-4 and J usage is TRBJ2-7, with 9 bases aligning to TRBD1. Losses at the gene ends were 6 bases for V and 4 bases for J; bases not matched to a gene: 10. The CDR3 extends over 15 amino acids. The CDR3: CASSPQDRGGYEQYF. CDR3 nucleotide sequence: TGTGCCAGCAGCCCTCAGGACAGGGGTGGGTACGAGCAGTACTTC.

This clonotype was seen more than once but under ten times. CDR3 residues: CSARKQGGFTEAFF. The CDR3 nucleotides are TGCAGTGCTAGAAAACAGGGTGGTTTTACTGAAGCTTTCTTT. The V call is TRBV20-1, the J call TRBJ1-1, with D perhaps TRBD1 (6 bases). In germline, CDR1 is DFQATT, CDR2 SNEGSKA (reference sequence). With 2 bases removed from V and 5 bases from J, the gap between germline ends came to 15 bases. The CDR3 is 14 residues long.

Only one count was recorded for this clonotype. The junction departs from germline at one end; a sequencing error may be responsible. The chain recombines TRBV14 with TRBJ2-1; D unresolved. CDR1 and CDR2 (germline): SGHDN, FVKESK. This CDR3 contains 16 residues. The CDR3 is CASSQGPLPPYNQQFF. CDR3 bases: TGTGCCAGCAGCCAAGGCCCGCTACCACCTTACAATCAGCAGTTCTTC.

This clonotype was picked up a small number of times. The chain is built from TRBV9 and TRBJ2-1, with 10 nucleotides matching TRBD2. V was clipped by 3 bases and J by 6 bases; unmatched bases: 9. The CDR3 has 16 residues. Germline V gives CDR1 SGDLS, CDR2 YYNGEE. DNA for the CDR3: TGTGCCAGCAGCGGCATTAGCGGGGGGCCGATCAATGAGCAGTTCTTC. Translating gives CASSGISGGPINEQFF. Full variable domain (rest looked up from reference TRBV9 and TRBJ2-1): DSGVTQTPKHLITATGQRVTLRCSPRSGDLSVYWYQQSLDQGLQFLIQYYNGEERAKGNILERFSAQQFPDLHSELNLSSLELGDSALYFCASSGISGGPINEQFFGPGTRLTVL.

This clonotype was observed a few times. The chain recombines TRBV15 with TRBJ2-5, with D perhaps assigned TRBD1 or TRBD2 (6 bases each). The CDR3 consists of 15 residues. The germline V gene encodes CDR1 LNHNV and CDR2 YYDKDF (reference sequence). V was clipped by 3 bases and J by 6 bases, with 17 bases between them. In DNA form, the CDR3 reads TGTGCCACCAGCAGGGGGGGCCTAGCAGGAAAGACCCAGTACTTC. As protein: CATSRGGLAGKTQYF.

This chain connects TRBV10-3 to TRBJ1-4; 8 bases are a match to TRBD1. Germline lookup yields CDR1 ENHRY and CDR2 SYGVKD. The J segment lost 5 bases and the V segment lost 4 bases, leaving 6 bases of the junction unmatched. The CDR3 runs 15 residues. For the CDR3, the DNA is TGTGCCATCAGTGCCTCAGGGGGCCCAAATGAAAAACTGTTTTTT. It encodes CAISASGGPNEKLFF.

This clonotype was seen a few times. The CDR3 region is CATSRDRGTSGYEQYF. The CDR3 bases are TGTGCCACCAGCAGAGATCGTGGGACTAGCGGCTACGAGCAGTACTTC. The genes are TRBV15 and TRBJ2-7; 11 bases are shared with TRBD2. The germline V gene encodes CDR1 LNHNV and CDR2 YYDKDF (reference sequence). The CDR3 consists of 16 residues. J lost 3 bases, V lost 0 bases, and 4 bases had no gene match.

The J gene is TRBJ1-5, the V gene TRBV5-8; TRBD1 matches at 9 bases. Germline trimming cut 5 bases from V and 6 bases from J; bases unmatched to any gene: 9. The CDR3 totals 15 residues. Germline V lookup: CDR1 SGHTS, CDR2 YDEGEE. CDR3: CASSHTGGGGQPQHF. CDR3 DNA sequence: TGTGCCAGCAGTCATACAGGGGGCGGAGGTCAGCCCCAGCATTTT.

V is TRBV10-3 and J is TRBJ2-2; no definite D call. The V end lost 2 bases, the J end lost 2 bases, and 12 bases lay between the germline ends. The CDR3 has 16 residues. CDR1 is ENHRY and CDR2 is SYGVKD in the germline V gene. The CDR3 region is CAISEDVLGNTGELFF. The CDR3 DNA reads TGTGCCATCAGTGAGGATGTGTTGGGAAACACCGGGGAGCTGTTTTTT.

The V call is TRBV28, the J call TRBJ2-1; maybe TRBD1 (6 bases). The CDR3 has 14 residues. Germline CDR1 MDHEN, CDR2 SYDVKM. The germline V and J ends were trimmed by 5 bases and 7 bases, with 15 bases remaining between them. CDR3 sequence: CASSPSRGLNEQFF. DNA of the CDR3: TGTGCCAGCAGTCCCTCGAGGGGGTTGAATGAGCAGTTCTTC.

This clonotype was detected a few times. The chain carries TRBV3-1 and TRBJ1-1, with unresolved D. Per germline, CDR1 LGHDT and CDR2 YNNKEL (reference sequence). The V end was cut by 4 bases, the J end by 7 bases, with 13 bases between. The CDR3 length is 13 residues. The CDR3 DNA reads as TGTGCCAGCAGCCCCACAGTTTCTCTTGAAGCTTTCTTT. Translation: CASSPTVSLEAFF. Based on the CDR3 plus reference TRBV3-1 and TRBJ1-1, the full variable domain is DTAVSQTPKYLVTQMGNDKSIKCEQNLGHDTMYWYKQDSKKFLKIMFSYNNKELIINETVPNRFSPKSPDKAHLNLHINSLELGDSAVYFCASSPTVSLEAFFGQGTRLTVV.